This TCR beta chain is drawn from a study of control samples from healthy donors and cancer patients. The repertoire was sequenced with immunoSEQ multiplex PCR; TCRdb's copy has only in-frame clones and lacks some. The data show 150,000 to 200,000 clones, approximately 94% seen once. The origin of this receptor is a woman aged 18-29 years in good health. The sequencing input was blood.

CDR3 loop: CASSYGVMAYGYTF. In nucleotides, the CDR3 is TGTGCCAGCAGTTACGGCGTCATGGCCTATGGCTACACCTTC. This rearrangement joins TRBV6-2 or TRBV6-3 to TRBJ1-2; D unclear. CDR1 is MNHEY, CDR2 SVGEGT, per germline. Deletions cut 2 bases from V and 4 bases from J, with 11 bases between. There are 14 residues in the CDR3.